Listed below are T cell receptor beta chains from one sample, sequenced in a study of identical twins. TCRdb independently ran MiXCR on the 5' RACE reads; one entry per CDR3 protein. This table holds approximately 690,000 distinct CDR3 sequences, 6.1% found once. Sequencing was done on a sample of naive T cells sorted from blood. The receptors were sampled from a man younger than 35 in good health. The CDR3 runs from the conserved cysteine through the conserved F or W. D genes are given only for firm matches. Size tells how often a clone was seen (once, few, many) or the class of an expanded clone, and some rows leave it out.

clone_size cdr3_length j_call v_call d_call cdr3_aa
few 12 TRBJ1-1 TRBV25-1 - CASRRGSHEAFF
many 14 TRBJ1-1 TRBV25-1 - CASSDSGTTDEAFF
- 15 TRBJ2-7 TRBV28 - CASSLLIGNSYEQYF
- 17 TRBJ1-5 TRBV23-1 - CASSPVDRKYSNQPQHF
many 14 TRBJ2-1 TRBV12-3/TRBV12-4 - CASSRTVEDNEQFF
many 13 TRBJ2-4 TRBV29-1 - CSAGGRNRNIQYF
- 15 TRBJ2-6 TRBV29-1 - CSVVMYSSGANVLTF
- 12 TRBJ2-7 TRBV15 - CATSRDCAVREF
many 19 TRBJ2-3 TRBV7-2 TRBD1 CASSLALPLGTGNMDTQYF
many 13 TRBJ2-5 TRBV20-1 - CSAPLHRGQTQYF
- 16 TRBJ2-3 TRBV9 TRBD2 CASSVTSGSSTDTQYF
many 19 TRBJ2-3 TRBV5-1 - CASSFIRSSAPIDADTQYF
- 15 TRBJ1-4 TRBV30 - CAWSVRGPFGEKLFF
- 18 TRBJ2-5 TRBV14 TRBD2 CASSQARGLAGVGETQYF
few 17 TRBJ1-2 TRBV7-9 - CASSLGPSARVEDGYTF
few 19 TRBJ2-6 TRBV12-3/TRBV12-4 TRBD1 CASSSPGQGLWSGANVLTF
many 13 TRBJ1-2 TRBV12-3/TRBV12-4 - CASSFKANYGYTF
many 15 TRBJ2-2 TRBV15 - CATSRDGASTGELFF
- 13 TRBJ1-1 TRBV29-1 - CSVDRAGYTEAFF
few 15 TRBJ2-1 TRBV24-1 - CATSDIGQGYNEQFF
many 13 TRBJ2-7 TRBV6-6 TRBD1 CASRAGGHYEQYF
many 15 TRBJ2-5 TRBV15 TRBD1 CATSNWDREEETQYF
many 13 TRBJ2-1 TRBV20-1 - CSARRPTYNEQFF
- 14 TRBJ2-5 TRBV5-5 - CASSWGGAQETQYF
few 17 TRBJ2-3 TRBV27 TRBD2 CASSFLGAGGLADTQYF
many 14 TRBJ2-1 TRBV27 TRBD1 CASSGDRGGNEQFF
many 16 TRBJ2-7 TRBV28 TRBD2 CASSPAGGRLGDEQYF